What follows are 30 T cell receptor beta chains derived from one specimen sequenced in a study of T-cell reconstitution after alpha-beta-depleted transplantation in children. TCRbeta library construction was performed incorporating unique molecular identifiers. From the PCR reads, TCRdb called clonotypes with MiXCR, one entry per CDR3 protein. The table shows about 500,000 distinct CDR3 sequences, with roughly 10% occurring only once. Sequencing used PBMCs, mostly from graft donor cells, obtained 180 days after TCRalphabeta/CD19-depleted stem cell transplant. The receptors derive from a female patient aged 2-15 years who had a stem cell transplant for aplastic anemia, so the T cells may come from the graft donor.

This clonotype was detected ten times or more. This chain links TRBV6-2 or TRBV6-3 with TRBJ2-1, with TRBD2 identical over 12 bases. CDR1 MNHEY and CDR2 SVGEGT come from the germline V gene. CDR3 length equals 16 residues. V lost 6 bases and J lost 2; bases outside the gene matches: 5. The CDR3 spells CASRPLAGGPYNEQFF. Written as DNA, the CDR3 is TGTGCCAGCAGGCCACTAGCGGGAGGCCCCTACAATGAGCAGTTCTTC.

A few counts support this clonotype. Here the CDR3 DNA reads TGTGCCAGCAGCTTAATGCCTGGACTAGCGGGAGGGCCTGGTGGGGAGCTGTTTTTT. It is translated as CASSLMPGLAGGPGGELFF. The chain employs TRBV7-3 and TRBJ2-2; 15 positions match TRBD2. The germline V gene has CDR1 SGHTA and CDR2 FQGTGA. This CDR3 is 19 amino acids long. Trimming at V came to 1 base and at J to 8 bases, leaving 11 bases not matched to a gene.

The chain is built from TRBV18 and TRBJ2-1; D call uncertain. The CDR3 spans 17 residues. CDR1 is KGHSH and CDR2 is LQKENI in the germline V gene. The V gene lost 0 bases and the J gene lost 0 bases, with 12 bases spanning the gap. The CDR3 DNA reads TGTGCCAGCTCACCACCTGTGGGTGTAAGCTCCTACAATGAGCAGTTCTTC. Translated: CASSPPVGVSSYNEQFF.

This clonotype was observed a handful of times. This rearrangement joins TRBV5-1 to TRBJ2-1; D perhaps matches TRBD1 (6 bases). Germline CDR1 is SGHRS and CDR2 is YFSETQ. V was pared by 4 bases and J by 0 bases, with 11 bases between. The CDR3 contains 15 residues. Here the CDR3 reads CASSRDRSSYNEQFF. In nucleotides, the CDR3 is TGCGCCAGCAGCCGCGACAGGAGCTCCTACAATGAGCAGTTCTTC.

This clonotype was counted many times. The rearrangement joins TRBV28 to TRBJ2-3; a possible D gene is TRBD1 (6 bases). V was trimmed by 5 bases and J by 0 bases, leaving 15 bases between them. Per the germline V gene, CDR1 is MDHEN and CDR2 is SYDVKM. The length of the CDR3 is 16 residues. CDR3 nucleotides: TGTGCCAGCAGTGGGTCGGACAGAGCTAGCACAGATACGCAGTATTTT. Amino acids: CASSGSDRASTDTQYF.

The V and J genes are TRBV5-1 and TRBJ2-7; 7 bases map to TRBD1. The CDR3 covers 13 residues. The V gene's germline CDR1 is SGHRS and CDR2 YFSETQ. V dropped 4 bases and J dropped 6; count of bases not matched to a gene: 7. CDR3 sequence (DNA): TGCGCCAGCAGCCTGGCGACAGGGCGCGAGCAGTACTTC. As protein: CASSLATGREQYF.

This clonotype has more than one count but fewer than ten. CDR3 protein: CASSPYYRDGAGTDTQYF. The CDR3, as DNA: TGCGCCAGCAGCCCCTATTACCGGGACGGGGCCGGGACAGATACGCAGTATTTT. This chain links TRBV4-3 with TRBJ2-3; D could derive from TRBD1 or TRBD2 (5 bases each). Germline V gives CDR1 LGHNA, CDR2 YSLEER. The CDR3 sequence is 18 residues long. V lost 4 bases to trimming and J lost 3 bases, with 23 bases between them.

The chain joins TRBV13 to TRBJ1-4; D might be TRBD1 (6 bases). The CDR3 consists of 15 residues. CDR1 and CDR2 (germline): PRHDT, FYEKMQ (reference sequence). Trimming took 5 bases from V and 5 from J, leaving 15 bases between them. The CDR3 DNA follows: TGTGCCAGCAGCCTCCGACAGGTGCTCAATGAAAAACTGTTTTTT. It translates to CASSLRQVLNEKLFF.

The DNA for the CDR3 is TGTGCCAGCAGCCTGGACACTTACTATGGCTACACCTTC. Protein: CASSLDTYYGYTF. This sequence joins TRBV7-2 and TRBJ1-2; TRBD1 might be the D (5 bases). The V gene lost 5 bases and the J gene lost 3 bases, with 10 bases spanning the gap. Germline CDR1 is SGHTA and CDR2 is FQGNSA. This CDR3 is 13 amino acids long. The full variable domain, completed using reference TRBV7-2 and TRBJ1-2, is GAGVSQSPSNKVTEKGKDVELRCDPISGHTALYWYRQSLGQGLEFLIYFQGNSAPDKSGLPSDRFSAERTGGSVSTLTIQRTQQEDSAVYLCASSLDTYYGYTFGSGTRLTVV.

This clonotype was counted between two and nine times. V usage is TRBV6-2 or TRBV6-3 and J usage is TRBJ2-7, with D perhaps matching TRBD2 (6 bases). Germline V gives CDR1 MNHEY, CDR2 SVGEGT. Trimming took 4 bases from V and 2 from J, leaving 15 bases between them. This CDR3 is built from 15 residues. DNA of the CDR3: TGTGCCAGCAGTTTTGCGGGGACGGGGACCTACGAGCAGTACGTC. Translating gives CASSFAGTGTYEQYV.

The chain has TRBV6-2 or TRBV6-3 and TRBJ1-6; 7 positions match TRBD1. The V segment lost 6 bases and the J segment 3 bases; nucleotides outside the gene matches: 2. Germline V gives CDR1 MNHEY, CDR2 SVGEGT. This CDR3 region has 14 residues. The CDR3 here is CASSRDSYNSPLHF. In nucleotides, the CDR3 is TGTGCCAGCAGCCGGGACAGCTATAATTCACCCCTCCACTTT.

This clonotype has just a few counts. This chain links TRBV12-3 or TRBV12-4 with TRBJ2-1; D gene unclear. The CDR3 sequence is 13 residues long. Trimming removed 2 bases from V and 6 bases from J, with 8 bases in between. The CDR3 spells CASSLSYSNEQFF. The CDR3, as DNA: TGTGCCAGCAGTTTATCCTACTCCAATGAGCAGTTCTTC.

The rearrangement links TRBV7-8 to TRBJ2-1, with a weak D call TRBD2 (6 bases). Germline V CDR1 and CDR2: SGHVS, FQNEAQ. The ends were cut back, 5 bases at V and 8 bases at J, with 22 bases in the middle. The CDR3 sequence is 16 residues long. The CDR3 loop reads CASSPPTSWISDEQFF. The CDR3 DNA reads TGTGCCAGCAGCCCGCCTACTAGCTGGATTTCCGATGAGCAGTTCTTC.

This clonotype was detected a few times. The chain combines TRBV14 with TRBJ2-7; 14 bases are a match to TRBD2. The CDR3 runs to 16 residues. Germline V gene lookup returns CDR1 SGHDN and CDR2 FVKESK. V lost 1 base and J lost 3; bases outside the gene matches: 2. This CDR3 reads CASSQGLAGGIYEQYV. CDR3 bases: TGTGCCAGCAGCCAAGGACTAGCGGGAGGGATCTACGAGCAGTACGTC.

This chain connects TRBV29-1 to TRBJ2-7, with D perhaps TRBD1 (7 bases). The CDR3 has 13 residues. Trimming removed 6 bases from V and 4 bases from J, with 16 bases in between. Germline CDR1 is SQVTM and CDR2 is ANQGSEA. CDR3 residues: CSVTMTGRYEQYV. The CDR3 DNA reads TGCAGCGTCACCATGACAGGGAGGTACGAGCAGTACGTC.

The V call is TRBV9, the J call TRBJ1-1; 8 bases map to TRBD1. V shed 3 bases, J shed 0 bases, and the junction held 4 bases outside the gene matches. Germline CDR1 SGDLS, CDR2 YYNGEE. There are 15 residues in the CDR3. The CDR3 nucleotides are TGTGCCAGCAGCGCACGGGACAGGTTGAACACTGAAGCTTTCTTT. It is translated as CASSARDRLNTEAFF.

The CDR3 region has the DNA TGTGCCAGCAGTTTTTTGGGACAGTTCACAGATACGCAGTATTTT. Translating gives CASSFLGQFTDTQYF. The chain carries TRBV12-3 or TRBV12-4 and TRBJ2-3; 7 positions match TRBD1. The CDR3 covers 15 residues. With V trimmed by 3 bases and J by 2 bases, 5 bases remained unmatched.

This clonotype was detected many times. The rearrangement joins TRBV18 to TRBJ2-3; D remains ambiguous. Germline V gene sequence: CDR1 KGHSH, CDR2 LQKENI. The length of the CDR3 is 12 residues. V shed 4 bases and J shed 2 bases, with 4 bases lying between them. The CDR3 DNA sequence: TGTGCCAGCTCACACTACACAGATACGCAGTATTTT. Its translation: CASSHYTDTQYF.

The table lists this clonotype with a few counts. The gene calls are TRBV7-2 and TRBJ2-3, with 13 nucleotides matching TRBD2. Trimming cost V 5 bases and J 4 bases; bases outside gene matches: 6. Germline assignment: CDR1 SGHTA and CDR2 FQGNSA. The CDR3 covers 16 residues. The CDR3 coding sequence is TGTGCCAGCAGCCGAGGACTAGCGGGAGCGGCAGATACGCAGTATTTT. Its translation is CASSRGLAGAADTQYF.

V and J are TRBV9 and TRBJ2-4; 9 bases line up with TRBD1. The CDR3 extends over 15 amino acids. V shed 4 bases and J 3 bases; nucleotides not matched to a gene: 5. Germline loops: CDR1 SGDLS, CDR2 YYNGEE. The CDR3: CASSLDRGGKNIQYF. The CDR3 DNA is TGTGCCAGCAGCCTGGACAGGGGCGGCAAAAACATTCAGTACTTC.

This clonotype was recorded many times. The V gene is TRBV27, the J gene TRBJ1-1; TRBD1 might be the D (5 bases). V lost 5 bases and J lost 1, with 14 bases in between. CDR3 size: 15 residues. CDR1 is MNHEY and CDR2 is SMNVEV in the germline V gene (reference sequence). In DNA, the CDR3 is TGTGCCAGCAGTCCCAGACAGACATCGAACACTGAAGCTTTCTTT. Its translation: CASSPRQTSNTEAFF.

V is TRBV11-2 and J is TRBJ2-7, with a weak D call TRBD2 (6 bases). CDR1 and CDR2 from the germline V gene are SGHAT and FQNNGV. The V gene lost 3 bases and the J gene lost 0 bases, with 15 bases spanning the gap. The CDR3 runs 16 residues. DNA for the CDR3: TGTGCCAGCAGCTTCCTGACTAGGCAAAACTCCTACGAGCAGTACTTC. It specifies CASSFLTRQNSYEQYF. The entire variable domain, with the rest obtained from reference TRBV11-2 and TRBJ2-7, is as follows: EAGVAQSPRYKIIEKRQSVAFWCNPISGHATLYWYQQILGQGPKLLIQFQNNGVVDDSQLPKDRFSAERLKGVDSTLKIQPAKLEDSAVYLCASSFLTRQNSYEQYFGPGTRLTVT.

This clonotype was found a few times. The gene calls are TRBV29-1 and TRBJ2-3; no reliable D call. Germline V gene sequence: CDR1 SQVTM, CDR2 ANQGSEA. The CDR3 is 16 amino acids. Between the trimmed V and J ends, which lost 4 bases and 2 bases, there was a span of 19 bases. The CDR3 reads CSVGLYGDTNTDTQYF. CDR3 nucleotides: TGCAGCGTTGGGCTCTATGGGGATACCAACACAGATACGCAGTATTTT.

This clonotype was observed many times. This chain connects TRBV20-1 to TRBJ2-7, with D possibly TRBD2 on 6 matching bases. CDR1 is DFQATT and CDR2 is SNEGSKA in the germline V gene (reference sequence). The CDR3 spans 14 residues. V was pared by 6 bases and J by 0 bases, with 15 bases between. CDR3 nucleotides: TGCAGTGCGATTTCCGGGACTTACTCCTACGAGCAGTACTTC. Protein: CSAISGTYSYEQYF.

The chain recombines TRBV7-2 with TRBJ2-7; TRBD2 agrees at 7 bases. After removal of 5 bases from V and 4 bases from J, the junction contained 5 bases not matched to a gene. Germline V lookup: CDR1 SGHTA, CDR2 FQGNSA. The CDR3 is made up of 13 amino acids. The CDR3 reads CASSLSGPYEQYV. The CDR3 nucleotides are TGTGCCAGCAGCCTTAGCGGGCCATACGAGCAGTACGTC.

This clonotype has a handful of counts. The rearrangement uses TRBV7-2 and TRBJ2-7; D may be TRBD2 (5 bases). In germline, CDR1 is SGHTA, CDR2 FQGNSA. V lost 1 base and J 2 bases, leaving 15 bases between the germline ends. The CDR3 is made up of 16 amino acids. The CDR3 here is CASSLGSSTIPYEQYV. The CDR3 coding sequence is TGTGCCAGCAGCTTAGGATCTAGCACCATTCCCTACGAGCAGTACGTC.

At least ten counts were recorded for this clonotype. This chain uses TRBV5-1 with TRBJ2-2, with 9 nucleotides matching TRBD2. Germline V gives CDR1 SGHRS, CDR2 YFSETQ. There are 15 residues in the CDR3. After removal of 2 bases from V and 5 bases from J, the junction contained 4 bases not matched to a gene. The CDR3 reads CASSLPAGGTGELFF. Here the CDR3 DNA reads TGCGCCAGCAGCTTACCGGCGGGAGGGACCGGGGAGCTGTTTTTT.

V is TRBV28 and J is TRBJ2-3; D may be TRBD2 (5 bases). Germline CDR1 reads MDHEN; CDR2 reads SYDVKM. Trimming pared 6 bases from V and 5 bases from J, leaving 15 bases between. The length of the CDR3 is 14 residues. CDR3 bases: TGTGCCAGCAGGGTTTTCAGAGGGAGAGATACGCAGTATTTT. Translation: CASRVFRGRDTQYF.

The chain carries TRBV27 and TRBJ1-4; D call uncertain. CDR1 is MNHEY and CDR2 is SMNVEV in the germline V gene (reference sequence). The CDR3 runs to 13 residues. Trimming took 5 bases from V and 8 from J, leaving 12 bases between them. The CDR3 loop is CASSARSWEKLFF. The CDR3 DNA follows: TGTGCCAGCAGTGCCCGGTCTTGGGAAAAACTGTTTTTT. Combining the CDR3 with reference TRBV27 and TRBJ1-4 gives the whole variable domain EAQVTQNPRYLITVTGKKLTVTCSQNMNHEYMSWYRQDPGLGLRQIYYSMNVEVTDKGDVPEGYKVSRKEKRNFPLILESPSPNQTSLYFCASSARSWEKLFFGSGTQLSVL.

This clonotype was seen only a few times. The V and J genes are TRBV5-1 and TRBJ2-1, with 7 bases fitting TRBD2. The length of the CDR3 is 11 residues. With V trimmed by 4 bases and J by 10 bases, 2 bases remained unmatched. The germline V gene has CDR1 SGHRS and CDR2 YFSETQ. The CDR3 coding sequence is TGCGCCAGCAGCCCGGGACTAGAGCAGTTCTTC. Residues: CASSPGLEQFF.